This TCR beta chain was identified in a study of shared clonotypes between healthy human individuals. Overall study findings and caveats: A reduction in generation probabilities was seen for non-shared clonotypes relative to those shared by all four donors. Only blood was sampled, and tissue TCR repertoires likely differ from blood ones. Generally, estimated richness proved larger in naive subsets than it did in memory subsets.

TCRdb's table, derived via immunoSEQ multiplex PCR, lists solely in-frame clones and lacks some. The sample holds millions of clones, 90% to 95% seen once. V lost 0 bases and J lost 2; bases outside the gene matches: 0. In germline, CDR1 is MRHNA, CDR2 SNTAGT. The CDR3 runs to 15 residues. A word on this clone: Antigen unknown.

This TCR came from a man aged 18 to 29 in good health. The sequenced material came from naive CD4+ T cells sorted from blood. Subset: CD45RA+ positively selected. V gene TRBV6-4 combines with J gene TRBJ1-2, with TRBD1 matching 10 bases. The CDR3 DNA reads TGTGCCAGCAGTGACTCGGGACAGGGGAACTATGGCTACACCTTC. Residues: CASSDSGQGNYGYTF.